The 27 T cell receptor beta chains presented below share a single source sample, sequenced in a study of cytomegalovirus exposure and HLA in healthy donors. The table came from immunoSEQ multiplex PCR; TCRdb's copy has only in-frame clones and leaves some out. The sample has 38,000 or so clones; about 93% are singletons. The material sequenced was PBMCs. Receptor source: a man aged 18 to 29 in good health and CMV-seronegative.

The J gene is TRBJ1-4, the V gene TRBV28; D is ambiguous. The CDR3 has 14 residues. Germline V gives CDR1 MDHEN, CDR2 SYDVKM. V lost 3 bases and J lost 3, with 8 bases in between. The chain's CDR3 is CASSLTSPNEKLFF. CDR3 coding DNA: TGTGCCAGCAGTTTGACATCTCCTAATGAAAAACTGTTTTTT. The full variable domain, its missing parts supplied by reference TRBV28 and TRBJ1-4, is DVKVTQSSRYLVKRTGEKVFLECVQDMDHENMFWYRQDPGLGLRLIYFSYDVKMKEKGDIPEGYSVSREKKERFSLILESASTNQTSMYLCASSLTSPNEKLFFGSGTQLSVL.

The chain has TRBV10-1 and TRBJ1-1; a possible D gene is TRBD1 (5 bases). Germline loops: CDR1 WNHNN, CDR2 SYGVQD (reference sequence). The CDR3 totals 14 residues. Trimming took 4 bases from V and 6 from J, leaving 15 bases between them. The CDR3 bases are TGCGCCAGCAGTGCGGGACTGTCAAGACCTGAAGCTTTCTTT. Its protein is CASSAGLSRPEAFF.

The V call is TRBV4-2, the J call TRBJ1-2; the D gene is possibly TRBD1 (5 bases). Germline V gene sequence: CDR1 LGHNA, CDR2 YNFKEQ. V gave up 0 bases and J gave up 6 bases, with 17 bases separating them. The CDR3 loop spans 16 amino acids. CDR3 sequence: CASSQDPFGRAHGYTF. In DNA form, the CDR3 reads TGTGCCAGCAGCCAAGATCCTTTCGGCAGGGCGCATGGCTACACCTTC.

The chain combines TRBV6-5 with TRBJ2-7; D is perhaps TRBD2 (5 bases). Between the trimmed V and J ends, which lost 0 bases and 4 bases, there was a span of 10 bases. The CDR3 runs to 14 residues. Germline CDR1 and CDR2: MNHEY and SVGAGI. This chain's CDR3 is CASSYSGSQYEQYF. The CDR3 DNA follows: TGTGCCAGCAGTTACTCTGGGAGTCAGTACGAGCAGTACTTC.

The rearrangement links TRBV13 to TRBJ1-5; 8 bases agree with TRBD1. Germline values: CDR1 PRHDT, CDR2 FYEKMQ (reference sequence). The length of the CDR3 is 14 residues. J was trimmed by 7 bases and V by 3 bases; bases with no gene match: 5. CDR3 DNA sequence: TGTGCCAGCAGCTTCGGACAGGGTGACCAGCCCCAGCATTTT. Translation gives CASSFGQGDQPQHF.

V usage is TRBV5-1 and J usage is TRBJ1-1; no clear D gene. From germline, CDR1 is SGHRS and CDR2 YFSETQ. The CDR3 contains 16 residues. V was cut by 0 bases and J by 5 bases, with 17 bases left in between. The CDR3 sequence: CASSLGQTGAPTEAFF. The DNA for the CDR3 is TGCGCCAGCAGCTTGGGCCAGACCGGAGCCCCGACTGAAGCTTTCTTT.

The V and J genes are TRBV25-1 and TRBJ1-1, with D perhaps matching TRBD1 (6 bases). Germline V gives CDR1 MGHDK, CDR2 SYGVNS. The germline V and J ends were trimmed by 5 bases and 6 bases, with 13 bases remaining between them. CDR3 length: 13 amino acids. The DNA of the CDR3 is TGTGCCAGCAGTTCGCAGGGGAGCGCTGAAGCTTTCTTT. This translates into CASSSQGSAEAFF.

The chain couples TRBV11-2 to TRBJ2-5; 8 nucleotides line up with TRBD1. CDR1 is SGHAT, CDR2 FQNNGV, per germline. Trimming cost V 5 bases and J 5 bases; bases outside gene matches: 16. The CDR3 extends over 17 amino acids. CDR3 protein: CASSPRGGQAGKETQYF. CDR3 DNA sequence: TGTGCCAGCAGCCCCCGAGGGGGACAGGCTGGGAAGGAGACCCAGTACTTC.

The chain uses TRBV5-5 and TRBJ1-3; D call uncertain. Looked up from germline, CDR1 is SGHKS and CDR2 is YYEKEE (reference sequence). Trimming removed 2 bases at V and 0 bases at J, with 6 bases between. The length of the CDR3 is 14 residues. CDR3 nucleotides: TGTGCCAGCAGCTTTGGGAGCTCTGGAAACACCATATATTTT. Its protein is CASSFGSSGNTIYF.

V and J are TRBV6-5 and TRBJ1-1; weak D call: TRBD1 (5 bases). CDR1 and CDR2 (germline): MNHEY, SVGAGI. The CDR3 covers 13 residues. The V end was cut by 7 bases, the J end by 3 bases, with 12 bases between. The CDR3, as DNA: TGTGCCAGCAACCCAAGGGGCTACACTGAAGCTTTCTTT. Translated, it gives CASNPRGYTEAFF.

J is TRBJ2-1 and V is TRBV7-2; 8 bases agree with TRBD2. V lost 5 bases and J lost 9; bases outside the gene matches: 12. Germline loops: CDR1 SGHTA, CDR2 FQGNSA. CDR3 length: 15 residues. Here the CDR3 reads CASSQPGLEAVEQFF. The CDR3 nucleotides are TGTGCCAGCAGCCAACCGGGACTAGAGGCAGTTGAGCAGTTCTTC.

The rearrangement joins TRBV5-1 to TRBJ2-7, with 10 bases fitting TRBD2. The CDR3 length is 15 residues. Trimming took 2 bases from V and 0 from J; bases not matched to a gene: 2. CDR1 is SGHRS, CDR2 YFSETQ, per germline. DNA of the CDR3: TGCGCCAGCAGCTTTGGACTAGCGGCCTCCTACGAGCAGTACTTC. Translating gives CASSFGLAASYEQYF.

CDR3 DNA sequence: TGCAGCGTTGTCGTCGGAGGGTGGAATGAGCAGTTCTTC. Translation gives CSVVVGGWNEQFF. The chain uses TRBV29-1 and TRBJ2-1; the D gene is possibly TRBD2 (6 bases). Germline CDR1 is SQVTM and CDR2 is ANQGSEA. V gave up 4 bases and J gave up 7 bases, with 14 bases separating them. This CDR3 contains 13 residues.

J is TRBJ1-6 and V is TRBV11-2; D is ambiguous. The CDR3 spans 14 residues. The germline CDR1 and CDR2 sequences are SGHAT and FQNNGV. The ends were cut back, 2 bases at V and 7 bases at J, with 9 bases in the middle. CDR3: CASSLLGGNSPLHF. The CDR3 coding sequence is TGTGCCAGCAGCTTATTGGGCGGGAATTCACCCCTCCACTTT.

CDR3 loop: CASSITSARGDTQYF. In DNA form, the CDR3 reads TGTGCCAGTAGTATTACAAGCGCCCGGGGAGATACGCAGTATTTT. This chain uses TRBV19 with TRBJ2-3; possible D gene TRBD2, 5 bases. V lost 3 bases, J lost 5 bases, and 15 bases lay in between. CDR1 and CDR2 (germline): LNHDA, SQIVND (reference sequence). There are 15 residues in the CDR3.

The rearrangement uses TRBV2 and TRBJ2-5; D perhaps matches TRBD2 (6 bases). CDR3 length: 15 amino acids. In germline, CDR1 is SNHLY, CDR2 FYNNEI. Trimming removed 6 bases at V and 2 bases at J, with 16 bases between. The CDR3 nucleotides read TGTGCCAGCAGCCGAGGAGGGTCCCGACAAGAGACCCAGTACTTC. Translating gives CASSRGGSRQETQYF.

J is TRBJ1-4 and V is TRBV27; 11 nucleotides line up with TRBD1. CDR3 length equals 14 residues. After removal of 6 bases from V and 8 bases from J, the junction contained 5 bases not matched to a gene. Germline V gives CDR1 MNHEY, CDR2 SMNVEV (reference sequence). CDR3 DNA sequence: TGTGCCAGCAGCCCGGGGACAGGGGGGGAAAAACTGTTTTTT. It translates to CASSPGTGGEKLFF.

The genes are TRBV11-2 and TRBJ2-3, with 9 bases lining up with TRBD2. The germline gives CDR1 SGHAT, CDR2 FQNNGV. Losses at the gene ends were 5 bases for V and 2 bases for J; bases not matched to a gene: 14. This CDR3 has 18 amino acids. CDR3 sequence reads: CASSRLGAGGPDTDTQYF. The CDR3, as DNA: TGTGCCAGCAGCCGCCTCGGGGCGGGAGGGCCCGACACAGATACGCAGTATTTT.

The J gene is TRBJ1-6, the V gene TRBV27; D is ambiguous. CDR3 size: 20 residues. Between the trimmed V and J ends, which lost 4 bases and 3 bases, there was a span of 25 bases. Per germline, CDR1 MNHEY and CDR2 SMNVEV (reference sequence). Written as DNA, the CDR3 is TGTGCCAGCAGTTCCATAAACTACCGACGGTCTCAACACTATAATTCACCCCTCCACTTT. Translated, it gives CASSSINYRRSQHYNSPLHF.

The chain joins TRBV5-8 to TRBJ1-1, with D possibly matching TRBD1 (6 bases). With 0 bases removed from V and 11 bases from J, the gap between germline ends came to 8 bases. The CDR3 contains 11 residues. Germline CDR1 SGHTS, CDR2 YDEGEE. This chain's CDR3 is CASSLERGAFF. CDR3 sequence (DNA): TGTGCCAGCAGCTTGGAAAGGGGGGCTTTCTTT.

The genes are TRBV9 and TRBJ1-6, with D tentatively TRBD1 (5 bases). Germline V gives CDR1 SGDLS, CDR2 YYNGEE. Trimming stripped 2 bases from V and 5 bases from J, with 8 bases between. The length of the CDR3 is 14 residues. The CDR3 spells CASSVAGNNSPLHF. The CDR3 DNA sequence: TGTGCCAGCAGCGTGGCAGGGAATAATTCACCCCTCCACTTT. The full variable domain, its missing parts supplied by reference TRBV9 and TRBJ1-6, is DSGVTQTPKHLITATGQRVTLRCSPRSGDLSVYWYQQSLDQGLQFLIQYYNGEERAKGNILERFSAQQFPDLHSELNLSSLELGDSALYFCASSVAGNNSPLHFGNGTRLTVT.

The chain is built from TRBV28 and TRBJ2-2, with TRBD2 matching 9 bases. J gave up 4 bases and V 5 bases, and 5 bases lay outside the gene matches. Germline assignment: CDR1 MDHEN and CDR2 SYDVKM. CDR3 length: 15 residues. CDR3 protein: CASSLAGIGTGELFF. DNA for the CDR3: TGTGCCAGCAGTCTAGCGGGAATAGGCACCGGGGAGCTGTTTTTT.

The chain is built from TRBV10-3 and TRBJ2-5; 9 bases align to TRBD2. The CDR3 sequence is 13 residues long. Trimming removed 8 bases from V and 2 bases from J; junction bases left unmatched: 3. Germline CDR1 is ENHRY and CDR2 is SYGVKD. This CDR3 is CAIGAGGQETQYF. As DNA, the CDR3 is TGTGCCATCGGGGCGGGAGGGCAAGAGACCCAGTACTTC.

The chain has TRBV18 and TRBJ1-1; 7 bases align to TRBD1. The CDR3 has 12 amino acids. The trim removed 8 bases at V and 7 bases at J, leaving 7 bases unmatched. Germline CDR1 and CDR2: KGHSH and LQKENI. The chain's CDR3 is CASAGGDNEAFF. CDR3 DNA sequence: TGTGCCAGCGCAGGGGGAGATAATGAAGCTTTCTTT.

The chain carries TRBV7-9 and TRBJ1-2; TRBD1 is a possible D gene (6 bases). From germline, CDR1 is SEHNR and CDR2 FQNEAQ (reference sequence). This CDR3 contains 14 residues. The V end was cut by 5 bases, the J end by 4 bases, with 14 bases between. DNA of the CDR3: TGTGCCAGCAGCCTAGGACAGACCGCCTATGGCTACACCTTC. Protein sequence: CASSLGQTAYGYTF.

The chain is built from TRBV5-1 and TRBJ2-1; 13 bases agree with TRBD2. V dropped 1 base and J dropped 5; count of bases not matched to a gene: 9. This CDR3 is built from 18 residues. CDR1 and CDR2 from the germline V gene are SGHRS and YFSETQ. The CDR3 bases are TGCGCCAGCAGCTTGTTCGCACAACTAGCGGGGGGGAACAATGAGCAGTTCTTC. Encoded protein: CASSLFAQLAGGNNEQFF.

The chain combines TRBV4-2 with TRBJ2-1, with a weak D call TRBD2 (6 bases). V dropped 1 base and J dropped 0 bases, with 25 bases sitting between them. The CDR3 runs to 21 residues. From germline, CDR1 is LGHNA and CDR2 YNFKEQ. The CDR3 loop is CASSQAPRRRGRESSYNEQFF. The CDR3 nucleotides read TGTGCCAGCAGCCAAGCTCCAAGGCGGCGGGGCCGGGAGAGCTCCTACAATGAGCAGTTCTTC.